This entry features one TCR beta chain sequence. The V end lost 10 bases, the J end lost 1 base, and 18 bases lay between the germline ends. The CDR3 loop spans 15 amino acids. In germline, CDR1 is ENHRY, CDR2 SYGVKD. The entry originates in a study of T cells in localized non-small cell lung cancer. Produced via immunoSEQ multiplex PCR; TCRdb's table is partial and in-frame only. The sample yields around 29,000 clones, roughly 78% seen once. V gene TRBV10-3 combines with J gene TRBJ2-3; D is uncertain. The clonotype originates from a male donor older than 55 with stage II squamous cell lung carcinoma. This specimen was peripheral blood, taken before any cancer treatment. CDR3 bases: TGTGCCACCGCAAACCCTGGCACAGGCACAGATACGCAGTATTTT. Translation: CATANPGTGTDTQYF.